This is a list of T cell receptor beta chains from one sample in a study of blood T cell repertoires in COVID-19. The data were produced by immunoSEQ multiplex PCR, yet TCRdb's version contains in-frame clones alone and is incomplete. The table records 50,000 to 65,000 clones, approximately 85% of them present only once. Sequenced sample: peripheral blood. The receptors shown here come from a man aged 50 or older with active COVID-19. CDR3s include the opening cysteine and the closing phenylalanine or tryptophan. Fields, in order: CDR3 protein, CDR3 DNA, V gene, J gene, D gene, clone size. The D gene is left open where the match is weak. Expanded clones get a size class; other rows say once, few or many, or leave the size out.

CDR3 protein: CASSAWTGSNQPQHF
CDR3 DNA: TGTGCCAGTAGTGCCTGGACAGGGTCCAATCAGCCCCAGCATTTT
V gene: TRBV19
J gene: TRBJ1-5
D gene: TRBD1
clone size: .

CDR3 protein: CASSWGQGGTEAFF
CDR3 DNA: TGTGCCAGCAGCTGGGGACAGGGCGGGACTGAAGCTTTCTTT
V gene: TRBV5-5
J gene: TRBJ1-1
D gene: TRBD1
clone size: .

CDR3 protein: CASSWAETQYF
CDR3 DNA: TGTGCCAGCAGTTGGGCGGAGACCCAGTACTTC
V gene: TRBV6-2/TRBV6-3
J gene: TRBJ2-5
D gene: .
clone size: .

CDR3 protein: CASAPDTHYEQYF
CDR3 DNA: TGTGCCAGCGCCCCGGACACCCACTACGAGCAGTACTTC
V gene: TRBV12-3/TRBV12-4
J gene: TRBJ2-7
D gene: .
clone size: .

CDR3 protein: CASSLLAGGQETQYF
CDR3 DNA: TGTGCCAGCAGCTTGTTAGCGGGGGGCCAAGAGACCCAGTACTTC
V gene: TRBV11-2
J gene: TRBJ2-5
D gene: TRBD2
clone size: .

CDR3 protein: CASSDQTGVNTEAFF
CDR3 DNA: TGTGCCAGCAGCGATCAGACAGGGGTGAACACTGAAGCTTTCTTT
V gene: TRBV7-9
J gene: TRBJ1-1
D gene: TRBD1
clone size: .

CDR3 protein: CATSRDGQPNQPQHF
CDR3 DNA: TGTGCCACCAGCAGAGATGGGCAGCCCAATCAGCCCCAGCATTTT
V gene: TRBV15
J gene: TRBJ1-5
D gene: .
clone size: few

CDR3 protein: CASSLQGNNSPLHF
CDR3 DNA: TGCGCCAGCAGCTTGCAGGGCAATAATTCACCCCTCCACTTT
V gene: TRBV5-1
J gene: TRBJ1-6
D gene: .
clone size: .

CDR3 protein: CASSPQFSNQPQHF
CDR3 DNA: TGTGCCAGCAGCCCACAATTTAGCAATCAGCCCCAGCATTTT
V gene: TRBV2
J gene: TRBJ1-5
D gene: .
clone size: .

CDR3 protein: CASSLDGLIGEKLFF
CDR3 DNA: TGTGCCAGCAGTCTAGACGGACTAATCGGTGAAAAACTGTTTTTT
V gene: TRBV11-2
J gene: TRBJ1-4
D gene: .
clone size: .

CDR3 protein: CASSPIAVQETQYF
CDR3 DNA: TGTGCCAGCAGCCCTATCGCGGTACAAGAGACCCAGTACTTC
V gene: TRBV3-1/TRBV3-2
J gene: TRBJ2-5
D gene: .
clone size: .

CDR3 protein: CASSPGHLNTEAFF
CDR3 DNA: TGTGCCAGTAGTCCGGGACACTTGAACACTGAAGCTTTCTTT
V gene: TRBV19
J gene: TRBJ1-1
D gene: .
clone size: .

CDR3 protein: CASSLEGQSTDTQYF
CDR3 DNA: TGCGCCAGCAGCTTGGAGGGACAGAGCACAGATACGCAGTATTTT
V gene: TRBV5-1
J gene: TRBJ2-3
D gene: TRBD1
clone size: .

CDR3 protein: CASSPSGTGELFF
CDR3 DNA: TGTGCCAGCAGCCCTAGCGGAACCGGGGAGCTGTTTTTT
V gene: TRBV3-1/TRBV3-2
J gene: TRBJ2-2
D gene: TRBD2
clone size: once

CDR3 protein: CASGLGLNTEAFF
CDR3 DNA: TGTGCCAGCGGGCTTGGACTAAACACTGAAGCTTTCTTT
V gene: TRBV6-5
J gene: TRBJ1-1
D gene: .
clone size: few